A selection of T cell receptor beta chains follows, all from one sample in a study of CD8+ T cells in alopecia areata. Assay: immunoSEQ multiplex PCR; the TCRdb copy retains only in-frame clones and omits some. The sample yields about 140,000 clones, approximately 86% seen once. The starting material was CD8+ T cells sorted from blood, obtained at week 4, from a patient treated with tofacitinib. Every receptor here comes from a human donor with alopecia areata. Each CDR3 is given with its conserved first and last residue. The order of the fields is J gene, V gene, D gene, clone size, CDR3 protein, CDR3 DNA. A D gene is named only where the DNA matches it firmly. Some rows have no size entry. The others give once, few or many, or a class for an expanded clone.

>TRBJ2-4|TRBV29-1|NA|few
CSVGNRVQYF
TGCAGCGTTGGAAATCGGGTTCAGTACTTC
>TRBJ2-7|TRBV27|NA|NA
CASSFARGSEQYF
TGTGCCAGCAGTTTCGCGAGAGGGAGCGAGCAGTACTTC
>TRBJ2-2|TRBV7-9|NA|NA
CASSLVLGTGELFF
TGTGCCAGCAGCTTGGTATTGGGTACCGGGGAGCTGTTTTTT
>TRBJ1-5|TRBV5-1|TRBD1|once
CASSPTGGDNQPQHF
TGCGCCAGCAGCCCGACAGGGGGAGATAATCAGCCCCAGCATTTT
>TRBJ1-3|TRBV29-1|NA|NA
CSVITGNTIYF
TGCAGCGTAATTACTGGAAACACCATATATTTT
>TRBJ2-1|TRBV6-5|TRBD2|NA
CASIPLAGGGHEQFF
TGTGCCAGCATCCCACTAGCGGGAGGGGGCCATGAGCAGTTCTTC
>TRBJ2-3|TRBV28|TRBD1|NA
CASSTVTGSTDTQYF
TGTGCCAGCAGTACCGTGACAGGGAGCACAGATACGCAGTATTTT
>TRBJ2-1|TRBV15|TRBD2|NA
CATSREQRGRNEQFF
TGTGCCACCAGCAGGGAACAGCGGGGGAGAAATGAGCAGTTCTTC
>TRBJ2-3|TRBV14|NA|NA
CASSLRVRGTDTQYF
TGTGCCAGCAGCCTTAGGGTTCGGGGGACAGATACGCAGTATTTT
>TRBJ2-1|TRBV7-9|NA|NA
CASSGLSPPHEQFF
TGTGCCAGCAGCGGCCTTTCCCCACCTCATGAGCAGTTCTTC
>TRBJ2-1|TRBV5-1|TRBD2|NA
CASSLKSGTSRNEQFF
TGCGCCAGCAGCTTGAAGTCCGGGACTAGCCGTAATGAGCAGTTCTTC
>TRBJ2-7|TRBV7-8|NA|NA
CASSPIPGSTYEQYF
TGTGCCAGCAGCCCCATCCCTGGCAGTACCTACGAGCAGTACTTC
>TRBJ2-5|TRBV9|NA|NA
CASSAGQSQETQYF
TGTGCCAGCAGCGCCGGACAGAGCCAAGAGACCCAGTACTTC
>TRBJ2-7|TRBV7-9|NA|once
CASSTSKDSFYEQYF
TGTGCCAGCAGTACCTCGAAGGACAGCTTCTACGAGCAGTACTTC
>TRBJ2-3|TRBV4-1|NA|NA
CASSPREADTQYF
TGCGCCAGCAGCCCCCGAGAGGCAGATACGCAGTATTTT
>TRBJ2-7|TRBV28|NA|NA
CASSLFRAGDEQYF
TGTGCCAGCAGTTTATTTAGGGCAGGCGACGAGCAGTACTTC
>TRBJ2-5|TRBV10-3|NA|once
CAISESIQETQYF
TGTGCCATCAGTGAGTCGATCCAAGAGACCCAGTACTTC
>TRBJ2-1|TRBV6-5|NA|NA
CASRLSGSSTHEQFF
TGTGCCAGCAGACTTTCCGGGAGTAGTACCCATGAGCAGTTCTTC
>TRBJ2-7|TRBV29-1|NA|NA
CSVETTTSPREQYF
TGCAGCGTTGAAACTACTACTAGTCCTCGTGAGCAGTACTTC
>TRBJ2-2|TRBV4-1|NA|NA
CASSQVSSLLNTGELFF
TGCGCCAGCAGCCAAGTGAGCAGCCTACTAAACACCGGGGAGCTGTTTTTT
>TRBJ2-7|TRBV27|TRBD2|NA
CASSPRASGRWYEQYF
TGTGCCAGCAGTCCCCGGGCTAGCGGGAGGTGGTACGAGCAGTACTTC
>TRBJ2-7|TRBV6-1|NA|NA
CASSEGVFYEQYF
TGTGCCAGCAGTGAAGGGGTGTTCTACGAGCAGTACTTC
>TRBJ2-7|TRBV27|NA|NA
CASSFGTSYEQYF
TGTGCCAGCAGTTTTGGCACCTCCTACGAGCAGTACTTC
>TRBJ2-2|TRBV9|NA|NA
CASSVGGGDAGELFF
TGTGCCAGCAGCGTGGGAGGGGGCGACGCCGGGGAGCTGTTTTTT
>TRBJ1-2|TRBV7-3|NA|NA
CASSASPNVGYTF
TGTGCCAGCAGCGCCTCCCCAAATGTTGGCTACACCTTC
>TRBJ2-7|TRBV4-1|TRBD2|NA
CASTPGSGRGTYEQYF
TGCGCCAGCACCCCGGGTAGCGGGAGAGGAACCTACGAGCAGTACTTC
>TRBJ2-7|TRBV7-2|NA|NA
CASSLDGALDEQYF
TGTGCCAGCAGCTTAGACGGGGCCCTCGACGAGCAGTACTTC
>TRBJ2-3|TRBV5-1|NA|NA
CASSLAQGSDTQYF
TGCGCCAGCAGCTTGGCTCAGGGGTCAGATACGCAGTATTTT
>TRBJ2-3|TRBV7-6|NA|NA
CASSLGMVGTDTQYF
TGTGCCAGCAGCTTAGGGATGGTAGGCACAGATACGCAGTATTTT
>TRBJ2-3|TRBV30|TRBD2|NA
CAWSVLAGVQDTQYF
TGTGCCTGGAGTGTATTAGCGGGAGTTCAAGATACGCAGTATTTT
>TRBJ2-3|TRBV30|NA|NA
CAWSVAPTSADTQYF
TGTGCCTGGAGTGTAGCCCCCACTAGTGCAGATACGCAGTATTTT
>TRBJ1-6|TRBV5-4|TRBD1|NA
CASSLGGQGMNSPLHF
TGTGCCAGCAGCTTGGGAGGACAGGGTATGAATTCACCCCTCCACTTT
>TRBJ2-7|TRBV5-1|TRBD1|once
CASSQGQGADEQYF
TGCGCCAGCAGCCAGGGGCAGGGGGCGGACGAGCAGTACTTC
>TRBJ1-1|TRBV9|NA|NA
CASSSGFGLSTEAFF
TGTGCCAGCAGCTCGGGCTTTGGTTTGAGCACTGAAGCTTTCTTT
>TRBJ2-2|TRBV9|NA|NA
CASSETGTVNTGELFF
TGTGCCAGCAGCGAAACCGGGACGGTGAACACCGGGGAGCTGTTTTTT
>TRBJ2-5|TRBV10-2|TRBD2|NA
CASSDGTSDAQYF
TGCGCCAGCAGTGATGGGACTAGCGATGCCCAGTACTTC
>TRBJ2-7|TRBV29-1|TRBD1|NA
CSVETGGSYEQYF
TGCAGCGTTGAAACAGGGGGATCCTACGAGCAGTACTTC
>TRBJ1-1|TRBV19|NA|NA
CASRRGTEAFF
TGTGCCAGTAGGCGGGGGACTGAAGCTTTCTTT
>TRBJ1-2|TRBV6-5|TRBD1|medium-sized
CASSYQGQLAGSGYTF
TGTGCCAGCAGTTACCAGGGACAGCTCGCCGGGTCTGGCTACACCTTC
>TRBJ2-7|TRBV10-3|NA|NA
CAIGLGDEQYF
TGTGCCATCGGGTTGGGGGACGAGCAGTACTTC
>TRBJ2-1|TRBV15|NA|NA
CATSRGPRNEQFF
TGTGCCACCAGCAGAGGCCCGCGCAATGAGCAGTTCTTC
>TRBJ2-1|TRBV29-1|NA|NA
CSVELVTDNEQFF
TGCAGCGTTGAACTGGTTACTGACAATGAGCAGTTCTTC
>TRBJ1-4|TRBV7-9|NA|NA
CASSPREKLFF
TGTGCCAGCAGCCCAAGGGAAAAACTGTTTTTT
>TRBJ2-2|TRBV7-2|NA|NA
CASSLYGEANTGELFF
TGTGCCAGCAGCTTATACGGGGAGGCGAACACCGGGGAGCTGTTTTTT
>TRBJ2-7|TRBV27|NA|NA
CASRGPEGSYEQYF
TGTGCCAGCAGGGGGCCTGAGGGGTCCTACGAGCAGTACTTC
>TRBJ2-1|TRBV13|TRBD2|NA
CASSSLPASGYNEQFF
TGTGCCAGCAGCTCTCTCCCGGCTAGCGGGTACAATGAGCAGTTCTTC
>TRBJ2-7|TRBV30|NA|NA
CAATGLSAYEQYF
TGTGCCGCGACGGGTTTGAGCGCCTACGAGCAGTACTTC
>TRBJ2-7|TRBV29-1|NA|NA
CSVVAHTSYEQYF
TGCAGCGTTGTCGCACACACCTCCTACGAGCAGTACTTC
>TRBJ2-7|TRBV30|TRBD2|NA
CAWKERGYTEQYF
TGTGCCTGGAAAGAGCGGGGCTATACCGAGCAGTACTTC
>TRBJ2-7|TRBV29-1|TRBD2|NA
CSGRWGGSYEQYF
TGCAGCGGCCGGTGGGGGGGCTCCTACGAGCAGTACTTC